Each of the 29 T cell receptor beta chains below was sequenced from the same sample in a study of blood T cell repertoires in COVID-19. Measured with immunoSEQ multiplex PCR; TCRdb has only the in-frame clones, and not every one. The sample has about 480,000 clones; roughly 90% are singletons. Sequencing was carried out using PBMCs or T cells enriched from blood (not recorded which). The receptors stem from a woman in her thirties or forties who had recovered from COVID-19.

V and J are TRBV5-1 and TRBJ2-1; D is unclear. Germline V gives CDR1 SGHRS, CDR2 YFSETQ. V lost 4 bases and J lost 0, with 14 bases in between. CDR3 length: 16 residues. The CDR3 region is CASSPLDKYSYNEQFF. CDR3 in DNA: TGCGCCAGCAGCCCTCTTGACAAATACTCCTACAATGAGCAGTTCTTC.

This sequence joins TRBV27 and TRBJ2-1; perhaps TRBD1 as D (7 bases). The germline gives CDR1 MNHEY, CDR2 SMNVEV (reference sequence). V was trimmed by 8 bases and J by 0 bases, leaving 14 bases between them. The CDR3 is 15 amino acids. The CDR3 sequence: CASGGGGSSYNEQFF. CDR3 nucleotides: TGTGCCAGCGGAGGAGGGGGCAGCTCCTACAATGAGCAGTTCTTC.

The V call is TRBV7-2, the J call TRBJ1-5; possibly TRBD1 for D (6 bases). The CDR3 is made up of 16 amino acids. Between the trimmed V and J ends, which lost 2 bases and 5 bases, there was a span of 16 bases. Germline V lookup: CDR1 SGHTA, CDR2 FQGNSA. The CDR3 DNA follows: TGTGCCAGCAGCTTATTGGGCAGGGGCGCGCATCAGCCCCAGCATTTT. Encoded protein: CASSLLGRGAHQPQHF.

This chain joins TRBV6-6 and TRBJ2-7; D is perhaps TRBD1 (6 bases). CDR3 length: 12 amino acids. CDR1 is MNHNY, CDR2 SVGAGI, per germline (reference sequence). The ends were cut back, 7 bases at V and 2 bases at J, with 9 bases in the middle. The CDR3 nucleotides read TGTGCCAGCAAGGGACAAACCTACGAGCAGTACTTC. Its protein product is CASKGQTYEQYF.

The gene calls are TRBV7-2 and TRBJ2-3; D perhaps matches TRBD2 (6 bases). Trimming shortened V by 3 bases and J by 6 bases, and 16 bases separated the two germline ends. Germline CDR1 and CDR2: SGHTA and FQGNSA. The CDR3 is 15 residues long. The CDR3 is CASSFRGLQGDTQYF. The CDR3 coding sequence is TGTGCCAGCAGCTTCCGGGGACTCCAAGGGGATACGCAGTATTTT.

The rearrangement uses TRBV5-1 and TRBJ2-2, with 11 positions matching TRBD2. The germline CDR1 and CDR2 sequences are SGHRS and YFSETQ. J gave up 4 bases and V 1 base, and 0 bases lay outside the gene matches. The CDR3 sequence is 15 residues long. CDR3 residues: CASSLTSGSTGELFF. CDR3 DNA: TGCGCCAGCAGCTTGACTAGCGGGAGCACCGGGGAGCTGTTTTTT.

V gene TRBV5-1 combines with J gene TRBJ1-1, with 10 bases fitting TRBD1. Looked up from germline, CDR1 is SGHRS and CDR2 is YFSETQ. V was clipped by 4 bases and J by 5 bases; unmatched bases: 8. The CDR3 covers 15 residues. CDR3 sequence: CASSTGQGESTEAFF. For the CDR3, the DNA is TGCGCCAGCAGCACCGGACAGGGGGAATCGACTGAAGCTTTCTTT.

This chain uses TRBV6-1 with TRBJ2-7, with 14 bases that match TRBD2. Trimming took 2 bases from V and 2 from J; bases not matched to a gene: 2. Germline values: CDR1 MNHNS, CDR2 SASEGT. This CDR3 spans 16 amino acids. CDR3 DNA: TGTGCCAGCAGTGAACGACTAGCGGGAGGGCCCTACGAGCAGTACTTC. The encoded protein is CASSERLAGGPYEQYF.

The chain is built from TRBV2 and TRBJ2-3; a weak D match, TRBD2 (6 bases). The CDR3 loop spans 13 amino acids. CDR1 is SNHLY, CDR2 FYNNEI, per germline. V was clipped by 7 bases and J by 5 bases, with 13 bases between them. The CDR3 sequence is CASMRDLGDTQYF. The CDR3 bases are TGTGCCAGCATGCGGGACTTGGGAGATACGCAGTATTTT.

This clone was seen once. The J gene is TRBJ1-4, the V gene TRBV3-1 (or the pseudogene TRBV3-2); 7 nucleotides align to TRBD1. Germline V gene sequence: CDR1 LGHDT, CDR2 YNNKEL (reference sequence). The trim removed 4 bases at V and 5 bases at J, leaving 4 bases unmatched. CDR3 length: 14 amino acids. The CDR3 loop reads CASSRGQINEKLFF. In DNA, the CDR3 is TGTGCCAGCAGCCGGGGACAGATCAATGAAAAACTGTTTTTT.

The V gene is TRBV7-2, the J gene TRBJ1-2, with 9 bases identical to TRBD1. This CDR3 contains 14 residues. The V gene end was trimmed by 8 bases and the J gene end by 2 bases; junction bases not matched to a gene: 6. CDR1 is SGHTA, CDR2 FQGNSA, per germline. The CDR3 spells CASPQGASNYGYTF. In DNA, the CDR3 is TGTGCCAGCCCACAGGGGGCCTCCAACTATGGCTACACCTTC.

The chain carries TRBV3-1 (or the pseudogene TRBV3-2) and TRBJ2-3; D may be TRBD2 (6 bases). CDR1 and CDR2 (germline): LGHDT, YNNKEL (reference sequence). The germline V and J ends were trimmed by 0 bases and 5 bases, with 12 bases remaining between them. The CDR3 is 15 residues long. DNA for the CDR3: TGTGCCAGCAGCCAAGAAACTAGCTGGCGAGATACGCAGTATTTT. Amino acids: CASSQETSWRDTQYF.

This chain joins TRBV10-2 and TRBJ2-5; 11 bases align to TRBD2. With 4 bases clipped from V and 2 bases from J, the junction kept 9 bases outside the gene matches. Germline CDR1 is WSHSY and CDR2 is SAAADI. The length of the CDR3 is 17 residues. The CDR3 protein is CASSGLAGGGRQETQYF. The CDR3 DNA is TGCGCCAGCAGTGGGCTAGCGGGAGGCGGGAGGCAAGAGACCCAGTACTTC.

CDR3 in amino acids: CASSLATEGADTQYF. The DNA of the CDR3 is TGCGCCAGCAGCTTGGCCACGGAGGGTGCAGATACGCAGTATTTT. The rearrangement joins TRBV5-1 to TRBJ2-3, with a possible D match to TRBD2 (6 bases). Trimming took 0 bases from V and 4 from J, leaving 12 bases between them. CDR1 is SGHRS, CDR2 YFSETQ, per germline. This CDR3 has 15 residues.

The DNA for the CDR3 is TGTGCCAGCAGCCCCGGACAGGGACCCACAGATACGCAGTATTTT. Amino acids: CASSPGQGPTDTQYF. The gene calls are TRBV6-5 and TRBJ2-3, with 8 bases lining up with TRBD1. The CDR3 runs to 15 residues. The germline CDR1 and CDR2 sequences are MNHEY and SVGAGI. The trim removed 6 bases at V and 2 bases at J, leaving 7 bases unmatched.

This sequence joins TRBV19 and TRBJ1-6; 7 bases align to TRBD1. CDR1 is LNHDA, CDR2 SQIVND, per germline (reference sequence). The V segment lost 5 bases and the J segment 9 bases; nucleotides outside the gene matches: 16. The CDR3 runs 17 residues. CDR3 sequence reads: CASSATQGQRRSSPLHF. The CDR3 DNA reads as TGTGCCAGTAGTGCGACCCAGGGACAGAGAAGGTCTTCACCCCTCCACTTT.

The rearrangement joins TRBV4-1 to TRBJ2-5; D perhaps matches TRBD2 (5 bases). Germline V gene sequence: CDR1 MGHRA, CDR2 YSYEKL. CDR3 length equals 14 residues. V was cut by 0 bases and J by 6 bases, with 11 bases left in between. CDR3: CASSQDPGLKTQYF. CDR3 DNA sequence: TGCGCCAGCAGCCAAGATCCGGGATTGAAGACCCAGTACTTC.

J is TRBJ2-7 and V is TRBV27; TRBD1 agrees at 8 bases. CDR1 and CDR2 (germline): MNHEY, SMNVEV (reference sequence). This CDR3 has 14 residues. The junction had 5 bases not matched to a gene; V was cut back by 4 bases and J by 3 bases. The CDR3 region has the DNA TGTGCCAGCAGTTCCAACAGGGGGTACTACGAGCAGTACTTC. Amino acids: CASSSNRGYYEQYF.

V is TRBV18 and J is TRBJ1-2, with D uncertain. There are 15 residues in the CDR3. The V gene's germline CDR1 is KGHSH and CDR2 LQKENI. Trimming left V 2 bases short and J 0 bases short, with 10 bases between. CDR3 sequence reads: CASSPLGPANYGYTF. The CDR3 DNA follows: TGTGCCAGCTCACCATTGGGCCCAGCTAACTATGGCTACACCTTC.

The DNA for the CDR3 is TGTGCCACCGAGCAGGCTGGGGCCAACGTCCTGACTTTC. Residues: CATEQAGANVLTF. This chain uses TRBV10-3 with TRBJ2-6; D uncertain. The CDR3 covers 13 residues. The germline CDR1 and CDR2 sequences are ENHRY and SYGVKD. Trimming took off 10 bases at V and 2 bases at J, with 9 bases between the two ends.

The CDR3 reads CASQGGQGAYEQYF. The CDR3 region has the DNA TGTGCCAGCCAAGGGGGACAGGGAGCCTACGAGCAGTACTTC. The chain combines TRBV6-5 with TRBJ2-7; 9 bases fit TRBD1. The trim removed 8 bases at V and 2 bases at J, leaving 7 bases unmatched. The germline gives CDR1 MNHEY, CDR2 SVGAGI. This CDR3 comprises 14 residues.

The rearrangement links TRBV27 to TRBJ2-5; D may be TRBD2 (6 bases). Trimming took 6 bases from V and 2 from J, leaving 16 bases between them. There are 15 residues in the CDR3. Per germline, CDR1 MNHEY and CDR2 SMNVEV (reference sequence). The CDR3: CASRRLAGPQETQYF. The CDR3 bases are TGTGCCAGCAGGCGGTTGGCGGGACCACAAGAGACCCAGTACTTC.

This clone was found many times. CDR3 DNA sequence: TGTGCCAGCAGTCCGCGGACTAGCGGGAGGGCCGGCACAGATACGCAGTATTTT. Translation gives CASSPRTSGRAGTDTQYF. The V and J genes are TRBV27 and TRBJ2-3, with TRBD2 identical over 15 bases. The V gene end was trimmed by 5 bases and the J gene end by 1 base; junction bases not matched to a gene: 7. The CDR3 sequence is 18 residues long. Germline assignment: CDR1 MNHEY and CDR2 SMNVEV (reference sequence).

This clone was counted once. The chain uses TRBV19 and TRBJ2-7; TRBD2 is a possible D gene (5 bases). The CDR3 has 13 residues. V shed 2 bases and J shed 5 bases, with 10 bases lying between them. CDR1 LNHDA and CDR2 SQIVND come from the germline V gene (reference sequence). Here the CDR3 reads CASSIYGVNEQYF. In DNA form, the CDR3 reads TGTGCCAGTAGTATATACGGGGTCAACGAGCAGTACTTC.

The J gene is TRBJ1-2, the V gene TRBV9; no clear D gene. Trimming took off 5 bases at V and 5 bases at J, with 10 bases between the two ends. Germline-derived CDR1 and CDR2 are SGDLS and YYNGEE. The CDR3 consists of 12 residues. The CDR3 protein is CASSLSSYGYTF. The DNA for the CDR3 is TGTGCCAGCAGTCTAAGCTCTTATGGCTACACCTTC.

The chain carries TRBV5-1 and TRBJ2-2; 9 positions match TRBD1. CDR3 size: 16 residues. Trimming at V came to 2 bases and at J to 5 bases, leaving 7 bases not matched to a gene. CDR1 and CDR2 from the germline V gene are SGHRS and YFSETQ. The CDR3 DNA follows: TGCGCCAGCAGCTTTAAGGGACAGGGAGTGACCGGGGAGCTGTTTTTT. Protein: CASSFKGQGVTGELFF.

This clone was observed once. The V call is TRBV5-1, the J call TRBJ2-7, with TRBD2 as a possible D gene (7 bases). Deletions cut 1 base from V and 5 bases from J, with 22 bases between. The germline V gene encodes CDR1 SGHRS and CDR2 YFSETQ. The CDR3 length is 17 residues. The CDR3 sequence: CASSLMPLRGGGNEQYF. Written as DNA, the CDR3 is TGCGCCAGCAGCTTGATGCCCCTTAGGGGGGGTGGGAACGAGCAGTACTTC. Combining the CDR3 with reference TRBV5-1 and TRBJ2-7 gives the whole variable domain KAGVTQTPRYLIKTRGQQVTLSCSPISGHRSVSWYQQTPGQGLQFLFEYFSETQRNKGNFPGRFSGRQFSNSRSEMNVSTLELGDSALYLCASSLMPLRGGGNEQYFGPGTRLTVT.

The CDR3 loop is CASSYSEQGTDTQYF. The CDR3 nucleotides read TGTGCCAGCAGTTACTCGGAACAGGGGACAGATACGCAGTATTTT. This chain connects TRBV6-2 or TRBV6-3 to TRBJ2-3; TRBD1 aligns across 7 bases. Trimming cost V 0 bases and J 3 bases; bases outside gene matches: 3. Germline loops: CDR1 MNHEY, CDR2 SVGEGT. The CDR3 runs to 15 residues.

This clone showed up just a few times. V is TRBV2 and J is TRBJ2-1, with 8 bases lining up with TRBD2. Germline V gene lookup returns CDR1 SNHLY and CDR2 FYNNEI. Germline trimming cut 2 bases from V and 2 bases from J; bases unmatched to any gene: 2. The CDR3 has 15 residues. This chain's CDR3 is CASSETLAAYNEQFF. The CDR3 bases are TGTGCCAGCAGTGAAACACTAGCGGCCTACAATGAGCAGTTCTTC.